This T cell receptor beta chain is drawn from a study of T-cell memory formation after mild COVID-19. Study background: Largely donor-specific TCR clusters were found. Broader study findings: Some clones that responded turned up in pre-infection memory, which suggests that cross-reactive memory joined in. SARS-CoV-2 specificity was not confirmed for second-wave clones peaking on day 37. Clones which contracted sat mainly in CM and EM if CD4+, and in EMRA if CD8+.

This clonotype came up a few times. Antigen: not known. Using its own MiXCR run on the 5' RACE reads, TCRdb lists one record per CDR3 protein. The table shows some 310,000 distinct CDR3 sequences, with 20% to 25% occurring only once. The TCR originated in a man between 18 and 35 years old who had mild COVID-19 (a few samples of this study predate the infection). Cell type and time point are not known. Sequenced material: PBMCs or a T cell subset sorted from them (not recorded which).

The CDR3 spells CASSPPELGIEAGELFF. CDR3 nucleotides: TGTGCCAGCAGCCCACCCGAACTGGGAATAGAAGCCGGGGAGCTGTTTTTT. V and J are TRBV3-1 and TRBJ2-2; D gene ambiguous. V dropped 4 bases and J dropped 6 bases, with 21 bases sitting between them. Germline V gene data show CDR1 as LGHDT and CDR2 as YNNKEL (reference sequence). This CDR3 has 17 residues.